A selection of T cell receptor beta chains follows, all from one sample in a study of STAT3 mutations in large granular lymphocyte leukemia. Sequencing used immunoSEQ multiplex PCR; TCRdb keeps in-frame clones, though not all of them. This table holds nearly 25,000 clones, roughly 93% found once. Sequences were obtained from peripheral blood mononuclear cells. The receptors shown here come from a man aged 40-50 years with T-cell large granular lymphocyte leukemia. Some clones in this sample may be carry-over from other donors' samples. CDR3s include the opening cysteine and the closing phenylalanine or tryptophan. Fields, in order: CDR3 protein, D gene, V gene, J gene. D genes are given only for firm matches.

CDR3: CASSVAAGQERYEQYF
D: .
V: TRBV9
J: TRBJ2-7

CDR3: CSARDLPEQYF
D: .
V: TRBV20-1
J: TRBJ2-7

CDR3: CASTLAGRDRVYGYTF
D: TRBD1
V: TRBV7-8
J: TRBJ1-2

CDR3: CASSGETGGFREKLFF
D: TRBD1
V: TRBV5-6
J: TRBJ1-4

CDR3: CASTGQGTGELFF
D: TRBD1
V: TRBV2
J: TRBJ2-2

CDR3: CASRLTGGSSYEQYF
D: TRBD1
V: TRBV7-9
J: TRBJ2-7

CDR3: CASSIRAVQREKLFF
D: .
V: TRBV19
J: TRBJ1-4

CDR3: CASSPGGTYNSPLHF
D: .
V: TRBV18
J: TRBJ1-6

CDR3: CASSLGTVNQPQHF
D: .
V: TRBV7-2
J: TRBJ1-5

CDR3: CAWSVGPEKLFF
D: .
V: TRBV30
J: TRBJ1-4

CDR3: CAISARGQIITGELFF
D: .
V: TRBV10-3
J: TRBJ2-2

CDR3: CASSRRTGVQETQYF
D: TRBD1
V: TRBV11-1
J: TRBJ2-5

CDR3: CASITWAGDRGPTYEQYF
D: TRBD1
V: TRBV19
J: TRBJ2-7

CDR3: CASSLGGRQYVDF
D: .
V: TRBV28
J: TRBJ2-7

CDR3: CASSGWGDQYGYTF
D: .
V: TRBV2
J: TRBJ1-2

CDR3: CASSPPGQDPGDYGYTF
D: TRBD1
V: TRBV18
J: TRBJ1-2

CDR3: CASSGGASYEQYF
D: .
V: TRBV9
J: TRBJ2-7

CDR3: CAIRQGSNQPQHF
D: TRBD1
V: TRBV28
J: TRBJ1-5

CDR3: CAWRGGNTEAFF
D: .
V: TRBV30
J: TRBJ1-1

CDR3: CASSQGLSSGANVLTF
D: .
V: TRBV4-3
J: TRBJ2-6